This is a list of T cell receptor beta chains from one sample in a study of early T cells in non-severe SARS-CoV-2 infection. TCRdb itself ran the 5' RACE reads through MiXCR, one entry per CDR3 protein. The data show fewer than 60,000 distinct CDR3 sequences, about 10% seen once. The material sequenced was whole blood. The receptors were sampled from an adult who was a healthcare worker with PCR-confirmed SARS-CoV-2 infection or an uninfected control (not recorded which). CDR3s include the opening cysteine and the closing phenylalanine or tryptophan. Fields, in order: clone size, D gene, J gene, V gene, CDR3 DNA, CDR3 protein. The D gene is left open where the match is weak. A clone size is listed for some rows: how often the clone was seen (once, few, many), or a class if it is expanded.

clone size: NA
D gene: TRBD2
J gene: TRBJ2-7
V gene: TRBV20-1
CDR3 DNA: TGCAGTGGAAGCAGAGGACTAGTCTACGAGCAGTACTTC
CDR3 protein: CSGSRGLVYEQYF

clone size: many
D gene: NA
J gene: TRBJ1-1
V gene: TRBV5-1
CDR3 DNA: TGCGCCAGCAGCCCCTTGGCGGGGGTGAACACTGAAGCTTTCTTT
CDR3 protein: CASSPLAGVNTEAFF

clone size: NA
D gene: NA
J gene: TRBJ2-3
V gene: TRBV28
CDR3 DNA: TGTGCCAGCAGTTTATATCCTAGCTTAGATACGCAGTATTTT
CDR3 protein: CASSLYPSLDTQYF

clone size: NA
D gene: NA
J gene: TRBJ2-7
V gene: TRBV3-1
CDR3 DNA: TGTGCCAGCAGCCAGGAGACACCAGCGGCGCCCTACGAGCAGTACTTC
CDR3 protein: CASSQETPAAPYEQYF

clone size: many
D gene: NA
J gene: TRBJ1-1
V gene: TRBV12-3/TRBV12-4
CDR3 DNA: TGTGCCAGCAGTTTCGGTGCGGGAGAGGGAACTGAAGCTTTCTTT
CDR3 protein: CASSFGAGEGTEAFF

clone size: few
D gene: NA
J gene: TRBJ1-1
V gene: TRBV30
CDR3 DNA: TGTGCCTGGAGTGGAGGGGCGGTTGCTTTCTTT
CDR3 protein: CAWSGGAVAFF

clone size: many
D gene: NA
J gene: TRBJ2-5
V gene: TRBV7-2
CDR3 DNA: TGTGCCAGCAGCTTAGTCGAAGCCCCAGAGACCCAGTACTTC
CDR3 protein: CASSLVEAPETQYF

clone size: few
D gene: NA
J gene: TRBJ2-3
V gene: TRBV7-2
CDR3 DNA: TGTGCCAGCAGCCCGGCCGGGGGCAGCACAGATACGCAGTATTTT
CDR3 protein: CASSPAGGSTDTQYF

clone size: NA
D gene: TRBD2
J gene: TRBJ2-1
V gene: TRBV10-2
CDR3 DNA: TGCGCCAGCACAGACTCGGGCGGCGGGGGATCCAATGAGCAGTTCTTC
CDR3 protein: CASTDSGGGGSNEQFF

clone size: many
D gene: NA
J gene: TRBJ2-1
V gene: TRBV3-1
CDR3 DNA: TGTGCCAGCAGAAGGGACTCCAACAATGAGCAGTTCTTC
CDR3 protein: CASRRDSNNEQFF

clone size: NA
D gene: TRBD1
J gene: TRBJ1-1
V gene: TRBV27
CDR3 DNA: TGTGTCAGCAAGAGACAGGGAGTGATGACTGAAGCTTTCTTT
CDR3 protein: CVSKRQGVMTEAFF

clone size: NA
D gene: TRBD1
J gene: TRBJ1-2
V gene: TRBV7-2
CDR3 DNA: TGTGCCAGCAGCTTAAGCCGACAGGGGCACTATGGCTACACCTTC
CDR3 protein: CASSLSRQGHYGYTF

clone size: many
D gene: NA
J gene: TRBJ2-1
V gene: TRBV29-1
CDR3 DNA: TGCAGCGTTGAGGGAGGCGGGAACTACAATGAGCAGTTCTTC
CDR3 protein: CSVEGGGNYNEQFF

clone size: many
D gene: NA
J gene: TRBJ1-5
V gene: TRBV7-7
CDR3 DNA: TGTGCTAGCAGCTTAGATATGCGTCAGCCCCAGCATTTT
CDR3 protein: CASSLDMRQPQHF

clone size: few
D gene: TRBD2
J gene: TRBJ2-2
V gene: TRBV7-8
CDR3 DNA: TGTGCCAGCAGCTTAGGGCTAGCGGCCGGGGAGCTGTTTTTT
CDR3 protein: CASSLGLAAGELFF

clone size: NA
D gene: NA
J gene: TRBJ2-2
V gene: TRBV19
CDR3 DNA: TGTGCCAGTAGTATAGATACTGAGGCCGGGGAGCTGTTTTTT
CDR3 protein: CASSIDTEAGELFF

clone size: many
D gene: TRBD1
J gene: TRBJ1-2
V gene: TRBV6-6
CDR3 DNA: TGTGCCAGCAGTTACTCGGACAGGGGAGACTATGGCTACACCTTC
CDR3 protein: CASSYSDRGDYGYTF

clone size: many
D gene: TRBD2
J gene: TRBJ2-3
V gene: TRBV24-1
CDR3 DNA: TGTGCCACCAGTGATCTAGCGGGAGGAGGAGATACGCAGTATTTT
CDR3 protein: CATSDLAGGGDTQYF

clone size: many
D gene: NA
J gene: TRBJ2-7
V gene: TRBV20-1
CDR3 DNA: TGCAGTGCCAAGGACTACCTTTACGAGCAGTACTTC
CDR3 protein: CSAKDYLYEQYF

clone size: many
D gene: NA
J gene: TRBJ2-7
V gene: TRBV14
CDR3 DNA: TGTGCCAGCAGCCAAGGACAGGGCGGGACCTTTGAACAGTACTTC
CDR3 protein: CASSQGQGGTFEQYF

clone size: NA
D gene: TRBD1
J gene: TRBJ2-1
V gene: TRBV14
CDR3 DNA: TGTGCCAGCAGCCAAGATCAGATGACAGGGGTTTTCAATGAGCAGTTCTTC
CDR3 protein: CASSQDQMTGVFNEQFF

clone size: many
D gene: TRBD1
J gene: TRBJ2-1
V gene: TRBV14
CDR3 DNA: TGTGCCAGCAGCCAAACAGGGGGCAATGAGCAGTTCTTC
CDR3 protein: CASSQTGGNEQFF

clone size: NA
D gene: NA
J gene: TRBJ2-7
V gene: TRBV19
CDR3 DNA: TGTGCCAGTACCTTGGAGGGAGGCGCCTACGAGCAGTACTTC
CDR3 protein: CASTLEGGAYEQYF

clone size: many
D gene: NA
J gene: TRBJ1-5
V gene: TRBV4-3
CDR3 DNA: TGCGCCAGCAGCCAAGAGTATAATCAGCCCCAGCATTTT
CDR3 protein: CASSQEYNQPQHF

clone size: many
D gene: TRBD1
J gene: TRBJ1-1
V gene: TRBV5-1
CDR3 DNA: TGCGCCAGCAGCCCAGGGACAGGTGTCCTGAACACTGAAGCTTTCTTT
CDR3 protein: CASSPGTGVLNTEAFF

clone size: many
D gene: NA
J gene: TRBJ2-3
V gene: TRBV20-1
CDR3 DNA: TGCAGTGCGCCGAGGTCGGGGGAGGCGGATACGCAGTATTTT
CDR3 protein: CSAPRSGEADTQYF

clone size: many
D gene: NA
J gene: TRBJ2-2
V gene: TRBV28
CDR3 DNA: TGTGCCAGCAGCCGGACCGCGCGAGGCGGGGAGCTGTTTTTT
CDR3 protein: CASSRTARGGELFF

clone size: many
D gene: TRBD1
J gene: TRBJ1-2
V gene: TRBV4-3
CDR3 DNA: TGCGCCAGCAGCCACCCCCGGACAGGGGGCGTAGATGGCTACACCTTC
CDR3 protein: CASSHPRTGGVDGYTF

clone size: few
D gene: TRBD1
J gene: TRBJ2-7
V gene: TRBV19
CDR3 DNA: TGTGCCAGTAGTTGGGGACAGGGGGCGTCCGAGCAGTACTTC
CDR3 protein: CASSWGQGASEQYF

clone size: many
D gene: NA
J gene: TRBJ2-5
V gene: TRBV20-1
CDR3 DNA: TGCAGTGCTAGTGTCACCCAGGGGACCCAGTACTTC
CDR3 protein: CSASVTQGTQYF

clone size: few
D gene: NA
J gene: TRBJ2-6
V gene: TRBV19
CDR3 DNA: TGTGCCAGTACCCCAGCAGGTTCCCGCGCTGGGGCCAACGTCCTGACTTTC
CDR3 protein: CASTPAGSRAGANVLTF

clone size: many
D gene: NA
J gene: TRBJ2-3
V gene: TRBV20-1
CDR3 DNA: TGCAGTGCTAGAGATCCATTAGCGGAAAGTATACACCTCACAGATACGCAGTATTTT
CDR3 protein: CSARDPLAESIHLTDTQYF

clone size: few
D gene: NA
J gene: TRBJ1-1
V gene: TRBV20-1
CDR3 DNA: TGCAGTGCACTTCAACGGGGCAGGGAGGACGGTGAAGCTTTCTTT
CDR3 protein: CSALQRGREDGEAFF

clone size: many
D gene: TRBD1
J gene: TRBJ2-1
V gene: TRBV12-3/TRBV12-4
CDR3 DNA: TGTGCCAGCAGTTTAAGGGACAGGGGTCACAATGAGCAGTTCTTC
CDR3 protein: CASSLRDRGHNEQFF

clone size: many
D gene: TRBD2
J gene: TRBJ2-7
V gene: TRBV7-8
CDR3 DNA: TGTGCCAGCAGCCATGGGACTAGCGGGAGGTACGAGCAGTACTTC
CDR3 protein: CASSHGTSGRYEQYF

clone size: few
D gene: TRBD1
J gene: TRBJ2-4
V gene: TRBV20-1
CDR3 DNA: TGCAGTTTCCTCCGGGACAGGGAAAACATTCAGTACTTC
CDR3 protein: CSFLRDRENIQYF

clone size: few
D gene: NA
J gene: TRBJ2-2
V gene: TRBV3-1
CDR3 DNA: TGTGCCAGCAGCCAAGAACCGAACACCGGGGAGCTGTTTTTT
CDR3 protein: CASSQEPNTGELFF

clone size: NA
D gene: NA
J gene: TRBJ1-5
V gene: TRBV12-2
CDR3 DNA: TGTGCAAGTCGCTTAATCATTCGCACGGGGACGTCGGATCAGCCCCAGCATTTT
CDR3 protein: CASRLIIRTGTSDQPQHF

clone size: NA
D gene: NA
J gene: TRBJ1-6
V gene: TRBV28
CDR3 DNA: TGTGCCAGCAGTTACCTCGCAGGGGCCTATAATTCACCCCTCCACTTT
CDR3 protein: CASSYLAGAYNSPLHF

clone size: many
D gene: TRBD1
J gene: TRBJ2-1
V gene: TRBV2
CDR3 DNA: TGTGCCAGCAGGCCGACAGGGAGTGAGCAGTTCTTC
CDR3 protein: CASRPTGSEQFF

clone size: many
D gene: TRBD1
J gene: TRBJ2-7
V gene: TRBV20-1
CDR3 DNA: TGCAGTGGGGCCCGGGACAGGGCCCCCGAGCAGTACTTC
CDR3 protein: CSGARDRAPEQYF

clone size: NA
D gene: TRBD1
J gene: TRBJ2-2
V gene: TRBV19
CDR3 DNA: TGTGCCAGTCAACGGACAGGGACCAACACCGGGGAGCTGTTTTTT
CDR3 protein: CASQRTGTNTGELFF

clone size: NA
D gene: NA
J gene: TRBJ1-5
V gene: TRBV28
CDR3 DNA: TGTGCCAGCAGTTTTGGCAGCAATTACAATCAGCCCCAGCATTTT
CDR3 protein: CASSFGSNYNQPQHF

clone size: many
D gene: NA
J gene: TRBJ2-6
V gene: TRBV7-9
CDR3 DNA: TGTGCCAGCAGCCCATCGGCCAACGTCCTGACTTTC
CDR3 protein: CASSPSANVLTF

clone size: NA
D gene: NA
J gene: TRBJ2-5
V gene: TRBV19
CDR3 DNA: TGTGCCAGTAGTATCAGGGAAGAGACCCAGTACTTC
CDR3 protein: CASSIREETQYF

clone size: many
D gene: NA
J gene: TRBJ2-1
V gene: TRBV10-3
CDR3 DNA: TGTGCCATCAGTGAGTCTAAGGGACTTACCAATGAGCAGTTCTTC
CDR3 protein: CAISESKGLTNEQFF

clone size: many
D gene: NA
J gene: TRBJ2-3
V gene: TRBV11-2
CDR3 DNA: TGTGCCAGCAGCCAAATCTGGGCGGGCACAGATACGCAGTATTTT
CDR3 protein: CASSQIWAGTDTQYF

clone size: many
D gene: TRBD1
J gene: TRBJ1-2
V gene: TRBV29-1
CDR3 DNA: TGCAGCGTAGACACGGGACAGGGGAACTATGGCTACACCTTC
CDR3 protein: CSVDTGQGNYGYTF

clone size: many
D gene: NA
J gene: TRBJ1-3
V gene: TRBV4-3
CDR3 DNA: TGCGCCAGCAGCCAAGATATCCAGGGATTTGGAAACACCATATATTTT
CDR3 protein: CASSQDIQGFGNTIYF

clone size: many
D gene: NA
J gene: TRBJ2-1
V gene: TRBV29-1
CDR3 DNA: TGCAGCGTTGCAACTAGGGATCCTGGGGAGCAGTTCTTC
CDR3 protein: CSVATRDPGEQFF

clone size: NA
D gene: TRBD1
J gene: TRBJ2-5
V gene: TRBV25-1
CDR3 DNA: TGTGCCAGCAGTGATCCCCAGGGGGCGGGGGAGACCCAGTACTTC
CDR3 protein: CASSDPQGAGETQYF

clone size: few
D gene: TRBD1
J gene: TRBJ2-7
V gene: TRBV19
CDR3 DNA: TGTGCCAGTAGTACTCGACAGGGCTCTCACGAGCAGTACTTC
CDR3 protein: CASSTRQGSHEQYF

clone size: medium-sized
D gene: TRBD2
J gene: TRBJ2-1
V gene: TRBV6-1
CDR3 DNA: TGTGCCAGCCGTGGGGCGACTAGCGGAGATATCGATGAGCAGTTCTTC
CDR3 protein: CASRGATSGDIDEQFF